These 18 T cell receptor beta chains were all obtained from the same sample, sequenced in a study of regulatory T cells in long-lasting Graves disease. Time point reported: newly diagnosed GD, antithyroid drugs for less than 3 months. RNA isolated from PBMCs was used to make the TCR library. For TCR beta, libraries came from iRepertoire HTBI primers and Arm-PCR of CDR3 regions. TCRdb reanalysed the multiplex PCR reads using MiXCR and keeps one entry per CDR3 protein. In the table there are 300,000 to 400,000 distinct CDR3 sequences, roughly a sixth of which are singletons. This same sample was also taken into another study, of T cells in Graves' hyperthyroidism and ophthalmopathy.

Here the sequenced sample was peripheral blood mononuclear cells (PBMCs), taken at new diagnosis, from a patient treated with antithyroid drugs. The receptors were sampled from a man in his forties with Graves disease.

The rearrangement uses TRBV14 and TRBJ2-1; a weak D match, TRBD2 (6 bases). CDR3 length: 13 residues. Per germline, CDR1 SGHDN and CDR2 FVKESK. The V and J ends lost 2 bases and 7 bases respectively, with 9 bases between them. This CDR3 reads CASSQPSDNEQFF. The CDR3 nucleotides are TGTGCCAGCAGCCAACCTAGCGATAATGAGCAGTTCTTC.

With respect to this clonotype: With a much larger clone just one base away, this may be a read error. This chain uses TRBV20-1 with TRBJ2-3, with TRBD2 matching over 8 bases. The CDR3 spans 13 residues. Per the germline V gene, CDR1 is DFQATT and CDR2 is SNEGSKA (reference sequence). Trimming cost V 5 bases and J 1 base; bases outside gene matches: 2. CDR3 nucleotides: TGCAGTGCTTTTAGCGGGGGCACAGATACGCAGTATTTT. Translation: CSAFSGGTDTQYF.

Many counts were recorded for this clonotype. The genes are TRBV7-3 and TRBJ2-3, with 7 bases that match TRBD2. Germline V gene lookup returns CDR1 SGHTA and CDR2 FQGTGA. V was clipped by 2 bases and J by 5 bases; unmatched bases: 10. CDR3 length: 16 residues. The CDR3 region is CASSLAGGGLEDTQYF. As DNA, the CDR3 is TGTGCCAGCAGCTTAGCTGGGGGGGGGTTGGAAGATACGCAGTATTTT.

There are a few counts of this clonotype. This chain links TRBV12-3 or TRBV12-4 with TRBJ2-2, with D uncertain. The ends were cut back, 2 bases at V and 9 bases at J, with 19 bases in the middle. This CDR3 spans 16 amino acids. The CDR3 DNA is TGTGCCAGCAGTTTACGCAAACTGGCGCGTTACCGGGAGCTGTTTTTT. This translates into CASSLRKLARYRELFF.

The chain has TRBV20-1 and TRBJ1-4, with TRBD1 matching over 7 bases. Unmatched junction bases numbered 14, after V lost 0 bases and J lost 7 bases. The germline CDR1 and CDR2 sequences are DFQATT and SNEGSKA (reference sequence). CDR3 size: 17 residues. CDR3 sequence: CSARDRTTRQGGEKLFF. In DNA form, the CDR3 reads TGCAGTGCTAGAGATCGAACCACGCGGCAGGGGGGTGAAAAACTGTTTTTT.

This rearrangement joins TRBV7-2 to TRBJ1-3; 9 bases are a match to TRBD1. This CDR3 comprises 15 residues. Germline CDR1 SGHTA, CDR2 FQGNSA. Trimming cost V 5 bases and J 2 bases; bases outside gene matches: 4. The CDR3 reads CASSLRQGAGNTIYF. As DNA, the CDR3 is TGTGCCAGCAGCCTACGACAGGGGGCTGGAAACACCATATATTTT. Complete variable domain (other parts from reference TRBV7-2 and TRBJ1-3): GAGVSQSPSNKVTEKGKDVELRCDPISGHTALYWYRQSLGQGLEFLIYFQGNSAPDKSGLPSDRFSAERTGGSVSTLTIQRTQQEDSAVYLCASSLRQGAGNTIYFGEGSWLTVV.

The rearrangement uses TRBV9 and TRBJ2-7, with D unresolved. Germline V gives CDR1 SGDLS, CDR2 YYNGEE. The V end was cut by 2 bases, the J end by 3 bases, with 12 bases between. The CDR3 totals 14 residues. The CDR3 spells CASSVAGERYEQYF. The CDR3 DNA is TGTGCCAGCAGCGTGGCCGGCGAACGCTACGAGCAGTACTTC.

This clonotype showed up many times. This rearrangement joins TRBV28 to TRBJ2-3; 7 bases fit TRBD2. The CDR3 runs to 17 residues. With 6 bases clipped from V and 4 bases from J, the junction kept 16 bases outside the gene matches. Germline assignment: CDR1 MDHEN and CDR2 SYDVKM. Here the CDR3 reads CASRGERAGVGSDTQYF. CDR3 in DNA: TGTGCCAGCAGGGGCGAAAGGGCGGGGGTGGGCTCAGATACGCAGTATTTT.

This clonotype was counted only a few times. V usage is TRBV5-1 and J usage is TRBJ2-7, with 10 bases matching TRBD1. V was pared by 5 bases and J by 1 base, with 12 bases of the junction left unmatched. Germline lookup yields CDR1 SGHRS and CDR2 YFSETQ. CDR3 length: 17 amino acids. CDR3 amino acids: CASRNLLRTGGSYEQYF. DNA for the CDR3: TGCGCCAGCAGAAACCTCCTGAGGACAGGGGGTTCCTACGAGCAGTACTTC.

This clonotype was recorded at least ten times. The rearrangement uses TRBV28 and TRBJ2-1, with 9 bases aligning to TRBD1. Trimming at V came to 4 bases and at J to 7 bases, leaving 17 bases not matched to a gene. Germline-derived CDR1 and CDR2 are MDHEN and SYDVKM. The CDR3 is made up of 18 amino acids. The CDR3 DNA reads as TGTGCCAGCAGTTCAAACAGGGGGCGCAGGTTATTGGGGAATGAGCAGTTCTTC. It encodes CASSSNRGRRLLGNEQFF.

This clonotype was detected many times. As DNA, the CDR3 is TGTGCCAGCAGTTTATCCCCATCAGGGGGGTACGGGGAGCTGTTTTTT. Translating it yields CASSLSPSGGYGELFF. J is TRBJ2-2 and V is TRBV27; TRBD1 might be the D (7 bases). Per germline, CDR1 MNHEY and CDR2 SMNVEV (reference sequence). Trimming took off 0 bases at V and 7 bases at J, with 15 bases between the two ends. The CDR3 is made up of 16 amino acids.

Many counts were recorded for this clonotype. The gene calls are TRBV12-3 or TRBV12-4 and TRBJ2-5; D may be TRBD2 (5 bases). The CDR3 consists of 15 residues. V dropped 6 bases and J dropped 5 bases, with 19 bases sitting between them. The CDR3: CASSPITGNGETQYF. For the CDR3, the DNA is TGTGCCAGCAGCCCAATCACGGGGAATGGGGAGACCCAGTACTTC.

This clonotype was recorded many times. The chain recombines TRBV12-3 or TRBV12-4 with TRBJ1-6, with D perhaps matching TRBD1 (5 bases). The CDR3 runs to 17 residues. V dropped 1 base and J dropped 3 bases, with 13 bases sitting between them. The CDR3: CASSLEATVLYNSPLHF. The CDR3 nucleotides are TGTGCCAGCAGTTTAGAGGCGACAGTCCTCTATAATTCACCCCTCCACTTT.

This clonotype came up many times. This chain joins TRBV27 and TRBJ2-5, with TRBD2 identical over 7 bases. Trimming at V came to 5 bases and at J to 5 bases, leaving 11 bases not matched to a gene. CDR1 is MNHEY, CDR2 SMNVEV, per germline (reference sequence). The CDR3 contains 15 residues. The CDR3 DNA follows: TGTGCCAGCAGTCCTAACGTGGGGGGAGGGGAGACCCAGTACTTC. It translates to CASSPNVGGGETQYF.

This clonotype has at least ten counts. The J gene is TRBJ1-1, the V gene TRBV10-3, with D possibly TRBD1 on 5 matching bases. From germline, CDR1 is ENHRY and CDR2 SYGVKD. Trimming removed 5 bases from V and 3 bases from J, with 10 bases in between. This CDR3 region has 13 residues. CDR3 sequence (DNA): TGTGCCATCAGTCACGACAGTTACACTGAAGCTTTCTTT. This codes for CAISHDSYTEAFF.

About this clonotype: The final CDR3 position lacks the conserved phenylalanine or tryptophan, pointing to a likely read error. The genes are TRBV7-2 and TRBJ2-5; 9 bases fit TRBD2. Losses at the gene ends were 5 bases for V and 4 bases for J; bases not matched to a gene: 8. CDR3 length: 15 amino acids. In germline, CDR1 is SGHTA, CDR2 FQGNSA. The CDR3 is CASSISGGAGETQYL. CDR3 coding DNA: TGTGCCAGCAGCATTAGCGGGGGCGCGGGAGAGACCCAGTACCTC.

This clonotype was counted ten times or more. The genes are TRBV3-1 and TRBJ2-1, with TRBD1 identical over 7 bases. CDR1 and CDR2 from the germline V gene are LGHDT and YNNKEL (reference sequence). V was pared by 3 bases and J by 9 bases, with 8 bases of the junction left unmatched. The CDR3 has 14 residues. CDR3 loop: CASSQGQPWGEQFF. The CDR3 coding sequence is TGTGCCAGCAGCCAGGGACAGCCCTGGGGTGAGCAGTTCTTC.

This clonotype was observed many times. The chain couples TRBV10-3 to TRBJ2-5, with D maybe TRBD2 (5 bases). V was cut by 0 bases and J by 2 bases, with 10 bases left in between. In germline, CDR1 is ENHRY, CDR2 SYGVKD. This CDR3 has 15 residues. CDR3 amino acids: CAISESTKAQETQYF. CDR3 in DNA: TGTGCCATCAGTGAGTCGACTAAGGCTCAAGAGACCCAGTACTTC.